These T cell receptor beta chains were read from a single sample in a study of blood T cells in healthy people across ages. TCRdb reanalysed the 5' RACE reads using MiXCR and keeps one entry per CDR3 protein. The sample lists about 680,000 distinct CDR3 sequences, 49% occurring once. The sample comprised blood. These receptors all stem from a woman aged 60-75 years in good health. The CDR3 runs from the conserved cysteine through the conserved F or W. A D gene is named only where the DNA matches it firmly. Clone size is stated in some rows and not others, as once, few, many or a class when expanded.

v_call,d_call,clone_size,j_call,cdr3_aa,cdr3_nt
TRBV15,-,-,TRBJ2-7,CATSTGTWEQYF,TGTGCCACCAGCACGGGGACTTGGGAGCAGTACTTC
TRBV2,-,-,TRBJ2-7,CASGGGSGTTYEQYF,TGTGCCAGCGGAGGGGGCAGCGGGACCACCTACGAGCAGTACTTC
TRBV6-2/TRBV6-3,TRBD2,-,TRBJ2-1,CASSQLAGYQDNEQFF,TGTGCCAGCAGTCAACTAGCGGGTTATCAAGACAATGAGCAGTTCTTC
TRBV7-2,-,-,TRBJ1-6,CASSLALARLTPDSPPHF,TGTGCCAGCAGCTTAGCCCTAGCCAGGCTAACCCCGGATTCACCCCCCCACTTT
TRBV29-1,TRBD2,many,TRBJ2-5,CSVRTSGKGETQYF,TGCAGCGTTCGGACTAGCGGGAAGGGAGAGACCCAGTACTTC
TRBV29-1,-,-,TRBJ2-5,CSVDRQTLRVTQYF,TGCAGCGTTGACAGACAGACCCTCAGGGTGACCCAGTACTTC
TRBV15,-,few,TRBJ2-7,CATSRVLAFEQYF,TGTGCCACCAGCAGAGTGTTGGCGTTCGAGCAGTACTTC
TRBV5-5,TRBD1,-,TRBJ1-1,CASSLEATGGGEAFF,TGTGCCAGCAGCTTGGAAGCGACAGGGGGAGGTGAAGCTTTCTTT
TRBV6-2/TRBV6-3,TRBD1,-,TRBJ1-2,CASSSAPDRVYGYTF,TGTGCCAGCAGTTCGGCTCCCGACAGGGTCTATGGCTACACCTTC
TRBV28,-,-,TRBJ2-2,CASRDTSNTGELFF,TGTGCCAGCAGGGACACCTCGAACACCGGGGAGCTGTTTTTT